Listed below are T cell receptor beta chains from one sample, sequenced in a study of chemoradiotherapy in HPV16-positive cancers. TCRdb keeps only in-frame clones here, not all; method: immunoSEQ multiplex PCR. Altogether approximately 23,000 clones are present, over 85% being singletons, with the ten largest covering 22%. The sample in question was blood, obtained from a patient who underwent chemoradiotherapy. The receptors were gathered from a human donor with HPV-associated anogenital cancer. The CDR3 runs from the conserved cysteine through the conserved F or W.

J,V,CDR3
TRBJ1-5,TRBV5-6,CASSLGRSYSNQPQHF
TRBJ2-7,TRBV7-9,CASSLILGPGVEQYF
TRBJ2-7,TRBV30,CAWSPGQGPPEQYF
TRBJ1-2,TRBV5-1,CASRDGHHGYTF
TRBJ2-1,TRBV7-4,CASSLIKSEGTSGNEQFF
TRBJ1-2,TRBV19,CASSAGTLFNYGYTF
TRBJ2-3,TRBV28,CASSSPGRQSTDTQYF
TRBJ2-4,TRBV2,CASSPYPEGAAKNIQYF
TRBJ2-7,TRBV7-2,CASSFSGGAPYEQYF
TRBJ2-5,TRBV6-5,CASVAPGVETQYF
TRBJ1-1,TRBV19,CASSRGLNTEAFF